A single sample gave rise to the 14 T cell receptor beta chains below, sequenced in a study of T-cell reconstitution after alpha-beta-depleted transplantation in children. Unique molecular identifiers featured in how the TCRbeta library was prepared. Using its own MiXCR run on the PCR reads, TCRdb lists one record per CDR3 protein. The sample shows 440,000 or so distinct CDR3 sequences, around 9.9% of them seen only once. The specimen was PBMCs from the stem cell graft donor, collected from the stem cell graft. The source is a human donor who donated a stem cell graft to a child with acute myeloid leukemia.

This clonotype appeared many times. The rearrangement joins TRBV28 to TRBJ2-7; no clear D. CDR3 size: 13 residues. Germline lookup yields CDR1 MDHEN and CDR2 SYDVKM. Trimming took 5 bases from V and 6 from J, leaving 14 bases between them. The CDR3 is CASSDHNVGEQYV. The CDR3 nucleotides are TGTGCCAGCAGTGACCACAACGTCGGCGAGCAGTACGTC.

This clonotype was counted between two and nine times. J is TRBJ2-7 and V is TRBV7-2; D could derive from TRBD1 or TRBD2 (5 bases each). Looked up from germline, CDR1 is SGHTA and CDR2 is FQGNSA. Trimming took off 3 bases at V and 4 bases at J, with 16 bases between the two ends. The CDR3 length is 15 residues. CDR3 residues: CASSFSTGGPYEQYF. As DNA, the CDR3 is TGTGCCAGCAGCTTCTCTACAGGAGGTCCATACGAGCAGTACTTC. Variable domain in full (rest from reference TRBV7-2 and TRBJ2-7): GAGVSQSPSNKVTEKGKDVELRCDPISGHTALYWYRQSLGQGLEFLIYFQGNSAPDKSGLPSDRFSAERTGGSVSTLTIQRTQQEDSAVYLCASSFSTGGPYEQYFGPGTRLTVT.

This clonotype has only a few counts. CDR3 DNA: TGTGCCAGCAGCTTGGGCCGACAGGGATCTGATGAGCAGTACTTC. Protein product: CASSLGRQGSDEQYF. The chain couples TRBV5-5 to TRBJ2-7; 7 nucleotides agree with TRBD1. The V gene end was trimmed by 0 bases and the J gene end by 7 bases; junction bases not matched to a gene: 10. The CDR3 loop spans 15 amino acids. Germline V gene sequence: CDR1 SGHKS, CDR2 YYEKEE (reference sequence).

The CDR3 nucleotides read TGTGCCAGCAGTTATCGGGACCTCACCGGGGAGCTGTTTTTT. Its protein is CASSYRDLTGELFF. The chain recombines TRBV6-5 with TRBJ2-2; D might be TRBD1 or TRBD2, each matching 5 bases. The CDR3 covers 14 residues. Germline V CDR1 and CDR2: MNHEY, SVGAGI. With 3 bases removed from V and 4 bases from J, the gap between germline ends came to 9 bases.

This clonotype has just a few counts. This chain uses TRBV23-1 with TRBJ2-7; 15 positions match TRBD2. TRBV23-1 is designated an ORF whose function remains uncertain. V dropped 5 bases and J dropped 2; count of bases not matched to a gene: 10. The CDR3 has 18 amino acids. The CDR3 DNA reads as TGCGCCAGCAGTAAGCGGACTAGCGGGGGGGCCGTGGCCTACGAGCAGTACGTC. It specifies CASSKRTSGGAVAYEQYV.

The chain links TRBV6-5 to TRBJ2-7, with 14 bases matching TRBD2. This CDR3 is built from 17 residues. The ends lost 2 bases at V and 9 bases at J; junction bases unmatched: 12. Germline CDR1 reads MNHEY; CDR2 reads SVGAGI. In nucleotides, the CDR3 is TGTGCCAGCAGTTACGCGGGACTAGCGGGGGCCTTTTATGTGCAGTACGTC. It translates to CASSYAGLAGAFYVQYV.

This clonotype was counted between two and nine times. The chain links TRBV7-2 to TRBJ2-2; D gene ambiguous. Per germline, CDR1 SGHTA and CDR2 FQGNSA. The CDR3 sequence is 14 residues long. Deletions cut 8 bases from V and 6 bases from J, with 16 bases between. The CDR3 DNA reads TGTGCCAGCTCGAGTGGGCCGCAGGCCGGGGAGCTGTTTTTT. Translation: CASSSGPQAGELFF.

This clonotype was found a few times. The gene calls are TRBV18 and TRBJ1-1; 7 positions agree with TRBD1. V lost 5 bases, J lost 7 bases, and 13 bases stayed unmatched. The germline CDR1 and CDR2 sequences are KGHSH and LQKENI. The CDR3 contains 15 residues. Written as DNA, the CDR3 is TGTGCCAGCTCAACGATTGAGGGGGCCACAAATGAAGCTTTCTTT. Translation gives CASSTIEGATNEAFF.

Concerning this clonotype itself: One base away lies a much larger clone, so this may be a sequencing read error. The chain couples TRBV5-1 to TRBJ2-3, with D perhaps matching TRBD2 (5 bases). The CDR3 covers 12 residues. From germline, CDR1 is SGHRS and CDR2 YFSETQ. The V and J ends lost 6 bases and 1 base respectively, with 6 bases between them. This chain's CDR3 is CASNGGTDTQYF. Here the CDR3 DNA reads TGCGCCAGCAACGGGGGCACAGATACGCAGTATTTT. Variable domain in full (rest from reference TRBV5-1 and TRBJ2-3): KAGVTQTPRYLIKTRGQQVTLSCSPISGHRSVSWYQQTPGQGLQFLFEYFSETQRNKGNFPGRFSGRQFSNSRSEMNVSTLELGDSALYLCASNGGTDTQYFGPGTRLTVL.

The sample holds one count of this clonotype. The CDR3 reads CASSPGPLDNEQFF. The CDR3 nucleotides are TGTGCCAGCAGCCCTGGCCCCCTAGACAATGAGCAGTTCTTC. V gene TRBV5-4 combines with J gene TRBJ2-1; D not resolved. V shed 4 bases and J shed 5 bases, with 13 bases lying between them. Germline V gives CDR1 SGHNT, CDR2 YYREEE (reference sequence). The CDR3 consists of 14 residues.

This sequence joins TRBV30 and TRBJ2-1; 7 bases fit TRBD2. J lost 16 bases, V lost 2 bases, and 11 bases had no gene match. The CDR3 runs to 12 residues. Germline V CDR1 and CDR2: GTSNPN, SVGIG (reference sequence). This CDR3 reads CAWSPRLGGSFF. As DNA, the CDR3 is TGTGCCTGGAGTCCGAGACTCGGGGGGAGTTTCTTC.

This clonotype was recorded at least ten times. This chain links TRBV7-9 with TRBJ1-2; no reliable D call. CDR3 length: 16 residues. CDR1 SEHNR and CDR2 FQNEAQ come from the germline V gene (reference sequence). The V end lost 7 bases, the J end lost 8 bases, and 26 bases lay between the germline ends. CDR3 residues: CASTLGRVAPGEGYTF. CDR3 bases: TGTGCCAGCACCCTAGGGCGCGTGGCACCCGGGGAGGGCTACACCTTC.

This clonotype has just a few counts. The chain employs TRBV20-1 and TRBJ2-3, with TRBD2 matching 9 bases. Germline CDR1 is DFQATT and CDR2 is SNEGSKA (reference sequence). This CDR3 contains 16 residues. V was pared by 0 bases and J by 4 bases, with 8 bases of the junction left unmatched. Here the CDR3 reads CSARDYGGGAADTQYF. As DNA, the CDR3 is TGCAGTGCTAGAGATTACGGCGGGGGGGCCGCAGATACGCAGTATTTT.

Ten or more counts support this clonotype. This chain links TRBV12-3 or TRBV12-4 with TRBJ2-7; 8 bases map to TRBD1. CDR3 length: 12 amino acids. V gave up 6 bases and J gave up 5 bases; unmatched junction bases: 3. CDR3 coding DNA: TGTGCCAGCAGCTCGGACAGGGACGAGCAGTACTTC. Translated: CASSSDRDEQYF.